The 27 T cell receptor beta chains below were found in one sample sequenced in a study of T cells in tuberculosis. After thawing and overnight rest, PBMC were stained with GMM-loaded CD1B tetramer, viability dye and anti-CD3 for sorting. C32 glucose monomycolate from Rhodococcus equi was loaded onto the CD1B tetramers. Assay: immunoSEQ multiplex PCR; the TCRdb copy retains only in-frame clones and omits some. Of tens of thousands of clones detected, roughly 91% appear once; the ten largest clones hold 1.5% to 2%. The sequencing input was CD1b-GMM tetramer-negative cells sorted from PBMCs. These receptor sequences come from an adult woman with latent tuberculosis.

This rearrangement joins TRBV10-3 to TRBJ2-3, with a weak D call TRBD1 (6 bases). The CDR3 sequence is 12 residues long. CDR1 ENHRY and CDR2 SYGVKD come from the germline V gene. The germline V and J ends were trimmed by 6 bases and 5 bases, with 9 bases remaining between them. The CDR3 region has the DNA TGTGCCATCAGCACAGGGCGAGATACGCAGTATTTT. Protein: CAISTGRDTQYF.

This sequence joins TRBV7-8 and TRBJ2-3, with TRBD2 matching 7 bases. The V gene end was trimmed by 0 bases and the J gene end by 3 bases; junction bases not matched to a gene: 3. Germline lookup yields CDR1 SGHVS and CDR2 FQNEAQ. The CDR3 spans 15 residues. The CDR3: CASSLAGRETDTQYF. The CDR3 nucleotides read TGTGCCAGCAGCTTAGCTGGGAGGGAGACAGATACGCAGTATTTT.

The gene calls are TRBV10-3 and TRBJ1-2; D is uncertain. The V gene's germline CDR1 is ENHRY and CDR2 SYGVKD. Deletions cut 3 bases from V and 0 bases from J, with 5 bases between. This CDR3 is built from 13 residues. The CDR3, as DNA: TGTGCCATCAGTGATCAAACTAACTATGGCTACACCTTC. Amino acid sequence: CAISDQTNYGYTF.

This clone was observed a few times. V usage is TRBV28 and J usage is TRBJ2-6; a weak D match, TRBD2 (6 bases). This CDR3 is built from 16 residues. The germline CDR1 and CDR2 sequences are MDHEN and SYDVKM. The V and J ends lost 5 bases and 0 bases respectively, with 11 bases between them. The CDR3 DNA is TGTGCCAGCAGTCCGGGACTCCTCTCTGGGGCCAACGTCCTGACTTTC. As protein: CASSPGLLSGANVLTF.

A word on this clone: The CDR3 does not end in the conserved phenylalanine or tryptophan, so this is likely a read error. The chain couples TRBV19 to TRBJ1-5, with a weak D call TRBD1 (6 bases). CDR3 length: 16 amino acids. V gave up 7 bases and J gave up 8 bases, with 24 bases separating them. CDR1 is LNHDA, CDR2 SQIVND, per germline (reference sequence). The CDR3 sequence is CASIPVFGGREEPQHL. The CDR3 nucleotides read TGTGCCAGTATCCCAGTTTTCGGGGGGCGAGAAGAGCCCCAGCATCTT.

The chain combines TRBV18 with TRBJ1-3; 9 bases fit TRBD1. Germline V gene sequence: CDR1 KGHSH, CDR2 LQKENI. The CDR3 is made up of 16 amino acids. J gave up 1 base and V 1 base, and 2 bases lay outside the gene matches. CDR3 sequence (DNA): TGTGCCAGCTCACCACGTGGACAGGGGTCTGGAAACACCATATATTTT. Its protein is CASSPRGQGSGNTIYF. The complete variable domain, with remaining parts taken from reference TRBV18 and TRBJ1-3, reads NAGVMQNPRHLVRRRGQEARLRCSPMKGHSHVYWYRQLPEEGLKFMVYLQKENIIDESGMPKERFSAEFPKEGPSILRIQQVVRGDSAAYFCASSPRGQGSGNTIYFGEGSWLTVV.

The V gene is TRBV6-5, the J gene TRBJ1-2; D not certain. The ends were cut back, 5 bases at V and 1 base at J, with 11 bases in the middle. CDR3 length: 14 amino acids. Germline V gene lookup returns CDR1 MNHEY and CDR2 SVGAGI. DNA for the CDR3: TGTGCCAGCAGTGGGAGGGCGGGTAACTATGGCTACACCTTC. Its protein product is CASSGRAGNYGYTF.

The rearrangement joins TRBV29-1 to TRBJ1-1, with no clear D. Trimming shortened V by 4 bases and J by 4 bases, and 16 bases separated the two germline ends. Germline CDR1 SQVTM, CDR2 ANQGSEA. This CDR3 has 14 amino acids. As DNA, the CDR3 is TGCAGCGTTGTCCCTAGAGGGCTGGGCACTGAAGCTTTCTTT. This gives the protein CSVVPRGLGTEAFF. Supplemented by reference TRBV29-1 and TRBJ1-1, the full variable domain reads SAVISQKPSRDICQRGTSLTIQCQVDSQVTMMFWYRQQPGQSLTLIATANQGSEATYESGFVIDKFPISRPNLTFSTLTVSNMSPEDSSIYLCSVVPRGLGTEAFFGQGTRLTVV.

The chain combines TRBV6-8 with TRBJ1-2; maybe TRBD1 (5 bases). This CDR3 is built from 14 residues. Germline V gene lookup returns CDR1 MNHGY and CDR2 SAAAGT. Between the trimmed V and J ends, which lost 6 bases and 8 bases, there was a span of 19 bases. CDR3 loop: CASSPRVEYLGYTF. The CDR3 coding sequence is TGTGCCAGCAGCCCCAGGGTTGAGTATTTGGGCTACACCTTC.

This clone was counted a few times. The gene calls are TRBV5-1 and TRBJ1-6; possibly TRBD1 for D (6 bases). Between the trimmed V and J ends, which lost 2 bases and 8 bases, there was a span of 14 bases. Germline V gene lookup returns CDR1 SGHRS and CDR2 YFSETQ. This CDR3 has 15 residues. DNA of the CDR3: TGCGCCAGCAGCTTAACAGGGAACGACGATTCACCCCTCCACTTT. Protein: CASSLTGNDDSPLHF.

The chain uses TRBV6-6 and TRBJ1-1; D call uncertain. Trimming left V 2 bases short and J 3 bases short, with 7 bases between. CDR1 and CDR2 from the germline V gene are MNHNY and SVGAGI (reference sequence). The CDR3 totals 13 residues. The CDR3 reads CASSYVADTEAFF. CDR3 DNA sequence: TGTGCCAGCAGTTACGTGGCTGACACTGAAGCTTTCTTT.

The chain recombines TRBV5-1 with TRBJ2-3; D gene uncertain. This CDR3 spans 15 amino acids. V gave up 3 bases and J gave up 1 base, with 12 bases separating them. Germline loops: CDR1 SGHRS, CDR2 YFSETQ. The CDR3 loop is CASSSGGDRTDTQYF. The CDR3 nucleotides are TGCGCCAGCAGCTCGGGTGGCGACCGCACAGATACGCAGTATTTT. The full variable domain, completed using reference TRBV5-1 and TRBJ2-3, is KAGVTQTPRYLIKTRGQQVTLSCSPISGHRSVSWYQQTPGQGLQFLFEYFSETQRNKGNFPGRFSGRQFSNSRSEMNVSTLELGDSALYLCASSSGGDRTDTQYFGPGTRLTVL.

The chain recombines TRBV2 with TRBJ2-2, with TRBD2 matching 11 bases. J was trimmed by 0 bases and V by 2 bases; bases with no gene match: 5. Looked up from germline, CDR1 is SNHLY and CDR2 is FYNNEI. There are 18 residues in the CDR3. The CDR3 coding sequence is TGTGCCAGCAGTGAAAAACTAGCGGGGGCCGCGAACACCGGGGAGCTGTTTTTT. It translates to CASSEKLAGAANTGELFF.

The chain employs TRBV13 and TRBJ2-5; TRBD2 matches 9 bases. The germline V gene has CDR1 PRHDT and CDR2 FYEKMQ (reference sequence). V shed 4 bases and J 3 bases; nucleotides not matched to a gene: 3. The CDR3 covers 14 residues. The CDR3 sequence: CASSSSGAEETQYF. For the CDR3, the DNA is TGTGCCAGCAGCTCTAGCGGGGCCGAAGAGACCCAGTACTTC.

V and J are TRBV27 and TRBJ1-5; the D is unclear. Germline CDR1 MNHEY, CDR2 SMNVEV (reference sequence). Deletions cut 3 bases from V and 1 base from J, with 7 bases between. CDR3 length equals 14 residues. The chain's CDR3 is CASSFARSNQPQHF. As DNA, the CDR3 is TGTGCCAGCAGTTTCGCCAGGAGCAATCAGCCCCAGCATTTT.

The rearrangement links TRBV30 to TRBJ1-1; D is unresolved. V was pared by 0 bases and J by 3 bases, with 14 bases between. This CDR3 contains 15 residues. Per the germline V gene, CDR1 is GTSNPN and CDR2 is SVGIG (reference sequence). The CDR3 DNA sequence: TGTGCCTGGAGTGTACGAGCCCGGGGATACACTGAAGCTTTCTTT. Translation gives CAWSVRARGYTEAFF.

J is TRBJ2-5 and V is TRBV5-4; 9 nucleotides line up with TRBD1. J was trimmed by 4 bases and V by 0 bases; bases with no gene match: 1. The germline V gene encodes CDR1 SGHNT and CDR2 YYREEE (reference sequence). The CDR3 is made up of 14 amino acids. The CDR3 DNA is TGTGCCAGCAGCTTGGGGGGACAGGGAGAGACCCAGTACTTC. This sequence encodes CASSLGGQGETQYF.

The V gene is TRBV7-9, the J gene TRBJ1-4; 11 nucleotides align to TRBD1. From germline, CDR1 is SEHNR and CDR2 FQNEAQ (reference sequence). After removal of 5 bases from V and 7 bases from J, the junction contained 6 bases not matched to a gene. This CDR3 comprises 15 residues. The CDR3 here is CASSTSGTGGEKLFF. DNA for the CDR3: TGTGCCAGCAGCACCTCCGGGACAGGGGGTGAAAAACTGTTTTTT.

This clone was found a few times. The chain uses TRBV19 and TRBJ1-4; no clear D gene. V lost 5 bases and J 8 bases, leaving 21 bases between the germline ends. The germline gives CDR1 LNHDA, CDR2 SQIVND (reference sequence). The CDR3 is 16 amino acids. The CDR3 spells CASSATGSTRREKLFF. For the CDR3, the DNA is TGTGCCAGTAGTGCCACGGGGTCCACACGGAGGGAAAAACTGTTTTTT.

CDR3 DNA: TGTGCCTGGAGGGTCGGGGTAAACATTCAGTACTTC. Protein: CAWRVGVNIQYF. V is TRBV30 and J is TRBJ2-4, with a possible D match to TRBD2 (5 bases). The CDR3 covers 12 residues. Germline CDR1 reads GTSNPN; CDR2 reads SVGIG (reference sequence). V was shortened by 3 bases and J by 6 bases, with 9 bases between the two germline ends.

This rearrangement joins TRBV4-1 to TRBJ2-5, with no clear D. Germline V CDR1 and CDR2: MGHRA, YSYEKL. The CDR3 covers 13 residues. V lost 2 bases and J 4 bases, leaving 8 bases between the germline ends. The CDR3, as DNA: TGCGCCAGCAGCCAAATGAACACAGAGACCCAGTACTTC. It encodes CASSQMNTETQYF.

This clone showed up just once. The rearrangement links TRBV6-1 to TRBJ1-1; D is possibly TRBD1 (6 bases). The germline V gene has CDR1 MNHNS and CDR2 SASEGT. The CDR3 is 14 residues long. Between the trimmed V and J ends, which lost 7 bases and 5 bases, there was a span of 17 bases. In nucleotides, the CDR3 is TGTGCCAGCACCTGGGACACCCGGCCTACTGAAGCTTTCTTT. Its translation is CASTWDTRPTEAFF.

The rearrangement uses TRBV14 and TRBJ1-6; 9 bases align to TRBD1. CDR1 is SGHDN and CDR2 is FVKESK in the germline V gene. CDR3 size: 16 residues. V lost 4 bases and J lost 6; bases outside the gene matches: 7. The CDR3 coding sequence is TGTGCCAGCAGCCCCCTGGAGGGACAGGGTAATTCACCCCTCCACTTT. It specifies CASSPLEGQGNSPLHF.

This clone has a handful of counts. The chain recombines TRBV4-1 with TRBJ2-7, with a weak D call TRBD2 (7 bases). The CDR3 sequence is 16 residues long. Trimming stripped 1 base from V and 2 bases from J, with 15 bases between. The V gene's germline CDR1 is MGHRA and CDR2 YSYEKL. The CDR3 DNA reads TGCGCCAGCAGCCAAGTTGAGGGGCGGGGGCCCTACGAGCAGTACTTC. Amino acid sequence: CASSQVEGRGPYEQYF.

The chain combines TRBV9 with TRBJ2-2; D perhaps matches TRBD1 (5 bases). Germline-derived CDR1 and CDR2 are SGDLS and YYNGEE. Trimming removed 2 bases from V and 2 bases from J, with 13 bases in between. The CDR3 length is 16 residues. CDR3 in amino acids: CASSVPPDRNTGELFF. CDR3 DNA: TGTGCCAGCAGCGTGCCCCCCGACAGAAACACCGGGGAGCTGTTTTTT.

J is TRBJ2-3 and V is TRBV7-6, with D tentatively TRBD2 (8 bases). From germline, CDR1 is SGHVS and CDR2 FNYEAQ. Trimming shortened V by 0 bases and J by 3 bases, and 28 bases separated the two germline ends. CDR3 length equals 21 residues. In DNA, the CDR3 is TGTGCCAGCAGCTTAGCACCAGGGGGGGGTAGCGGGATGTCGAGGACAGATACGCAGTATTTT. Its translation is CASSLAPGGGSGMSRTDTQYF.

The chain carries TRBV6-1 and TRBJ2-1, with no clear D. The CDR3 runs to 15 residues. From germline, CDR1 is MNHNS and CDR2 SASEGT. With 4 bases removed from V and 0 bases from J, the gap between germline ends came to 10 bases. CDR3 protein: CASSVYTNSYNEQFF. The DNA for the CDR3 is TGTGCCAGCAGTGTATACACCAACTCCTACAATGAGCAGTTCTTC.